The clone carrying this T cell receptor (beta chain) was seen at least ten times. This sample stems from a study of T cells in Graves' hyperthyroidism and ophthalmopathy. For the study at large: Specimen type is peripheral blood, collected at initial diagnosis prior to any treatment.

Researchers took RNA transcripts and amplified the TCR beta CDR3 regions from them. First-round RT-PCR of the TCR CDR3 relied on the HTBI primer set. One entry per CDR3 protein results from TCRdb running MiXCR on the multiplex PCR reads. In the table there are about 300,000 distinct CDR3 sequences, 10% to 15% of which are singletons. Criteria for exclusion of patients were uncontrolled infection, other autoimmune disease, pregnancy or lactation. Every diagnosis used clinical symptoms, serum thyroxine and TRAb, thyroid ultrasound and orbital computed tomography. Ahead of any ophthalmopathy symptoms, the blood sample was obtained at the first diagnosis of hyperthyroidism. Germline assignment: CDR1 MNHEY and CDR2 SMNVEV (reference sequence). The CDR3 loop spans 15 amino acids. Trimming removed 8 bases from V and 3 bases from J; junction bases left unmatched: 9.

Material for sequencing was blood. This chain connects TRBV27 to TRBJ2-3; 9 bases are shared with TRBD2. The TCR was taken from a woman in her twenties or thirties with Graves' hyperthyroidism that later progressed to Graves' ophthalmopathy. The CDR3 nucleotides read TGTGCCAGCGGCTCTCTAGCGGGATGGACAGATACGCAGTATTTT. It codes for CASGSLAGWTDTQYF.